In its sample, the clone carrying this T cell receptor beta chain was seen a few times. The antigen remains undetermined. The data are from a study of somatic mutations in cytotoxic T cells in rheumatoid arthritis. Study-wide points: For patients with rheumatoid arthritis, CD8+ clonality went up with age, while healthy controls showed no such change.

The CDR3 totals 16 residues. CDR1 is SGHRS, CDR2 YFSETQ, per germline. V dropped 3 bases and J dropped 0 bases, with 16 bases sitting between them. Data came from immunoSEQ multiplex PCR; TCRdb stores just in-frame clones and leaves some out. The sample contains approximately 16,000 clones, 78% of which appear only once. The sample taken for sequencing was CD8+ T cells sorted from blood. V is TRBV5-1 and J is TRBJ2-7; a weak D match, TRBD1 (5 bases). The clonotype originates from an adult with rheumatoid arthritis. The CDR3 sequence: CASSSKTDSYSYEQYF. The DNA for the CDR3 is TGCGCCAGCAGCTCAAAAACAGACAGCTACTCCTACGAGCAGTACTTC.